Sequencing of this T cell receptor (beta chain) was carried out in a study of OX40 agonist ivuxolimab in advanced cancers. In the study overall: As their treatment, patients were administered ivuxolimab, an agonistic anti-OX40 (CD134) antibody. Recorded diagnoses for dose-escalation patients were hepatocellular carcinoma, melanoma, renal cell or head and neck cancer. Among those treated, three patients had partial responses, one with hepatocellular carcinoma and two with cutaneous melanoma. Study results and caveats: People who partly responded at 0.1-3.0 mg/kg had some of the least clonal expansion seen.

Data came from immunoSEQ multiplex PCR; TCRdb stores just in-frame clones and leaves some out. The sample carries tens of thousands of clones, approximately 82% recorded once. In the case of this clone: The antigen is undetermined.

The CDR3 spans 16 residues. Germline V gene lookup returns CDR1 SGHRS and CDR2 YFSETQ. V lost 2 bases and J lost 2; bases outside the gene matches: 3. This chain joins TRBV5-1 and TRBJ2-5; 13 bases map to TRBD2. The clonotype was recovered from an adult with an advanced solid tumor such as melanoma, head and neck, liver or kidney cancer. Material: CD4+ or CD8+ T cells sorted from blood, obtained in a trial of the OX40 agonist ivuxolimab. The CDR3 DNA reads TGCGCCAGCAGCTTAGGGACTAGCGGGAATCAAGAGACCCAGTACTTC. Its protein product is CASSLGTSGNQETQYF.